The entry that follows covers one T cell receptor beta chain sequence. Per the original methods: Nucleated cell counts were estimated from reference gene primer amplification. Clones were sequenced by immunoSEQ multiplex PCR, and TCRdb holds only the in-frame ones, with some missing. V, J and clone size are taken as reported in that table, and D and trimming were inferred from the DNA itself. The repertoire holds some 460,000 clones, with 87% as singletons. The sample is drawn from a study of blood T cell repertoires in COVID-19. About the study: In each case, the material was cDNA or gDNA derived from T cells, B-cell-depleted T cells, or PBMCs.

The CDR3 has 15 amino acids. From germline, CDR1 is SGDLS and CDR2 YYNGEE. V was clipped by 0 bases and J by 7 bases, with 17 bases between them. The sample was PBMCs or T cells enriched from blood (not recorded which). The clonotype was recovered from a young woman with acute COVID-19. The J gene is TRBJ2-7, the V gene TRBV9, with D possibly matching TRBD1 (6 bases). CDR3 residues: CASSVAGTSLGEQYF. CDR3 sequence (DNA): TGTGCCAGCAGCGTAGCCGGGACATCCTTGGGAGAGCAGTACTTC.